This T cell receptor beta chain was sequenced during a study of blood T cell repertoires in COVID-19. Overall study context: Collection of acute and convalescent COVID-19 samples took place in the United States, Italy and Spain. In each case, the material was cDNA or gDNA derived from T cells, B-cell-depleted T cells, or PBMCs.

Germline trimming cut 3 bases from V and 13 bases from J; bases unmatched to any gene: 5. This CDR3 has 12 residues. Germline V gene data show CDR1 as MGHDK and CDR2 as SYGVNS. As originally analysed: Reference gene primer amplification gave nucleated cell count estimates. The repertoire was sequenced with immunoSEQ multiplex PCR; TCRdb's copy has only in-frame clones and lacks some. Clonal size and the V and J genes are those of that table, whereas D and trimming came from the DNA. The profile shows about 70,000 clones, 60% to 75% of them singletons. Sequencing input: peripheral blood. The chain joins TRBV25-1 to TRBJ2-1; the match to TRBD1 covers 8 bases. The TCR was taken from a woman between 65 and 79 years old with acute or convalescent COVID-19. The chain's CDR3 is CASSDWQGAQFF. The CDR3, as DNA: TGTGCCAGCAGTGACTGGCAGGGGGCTCAGTTCTTC.